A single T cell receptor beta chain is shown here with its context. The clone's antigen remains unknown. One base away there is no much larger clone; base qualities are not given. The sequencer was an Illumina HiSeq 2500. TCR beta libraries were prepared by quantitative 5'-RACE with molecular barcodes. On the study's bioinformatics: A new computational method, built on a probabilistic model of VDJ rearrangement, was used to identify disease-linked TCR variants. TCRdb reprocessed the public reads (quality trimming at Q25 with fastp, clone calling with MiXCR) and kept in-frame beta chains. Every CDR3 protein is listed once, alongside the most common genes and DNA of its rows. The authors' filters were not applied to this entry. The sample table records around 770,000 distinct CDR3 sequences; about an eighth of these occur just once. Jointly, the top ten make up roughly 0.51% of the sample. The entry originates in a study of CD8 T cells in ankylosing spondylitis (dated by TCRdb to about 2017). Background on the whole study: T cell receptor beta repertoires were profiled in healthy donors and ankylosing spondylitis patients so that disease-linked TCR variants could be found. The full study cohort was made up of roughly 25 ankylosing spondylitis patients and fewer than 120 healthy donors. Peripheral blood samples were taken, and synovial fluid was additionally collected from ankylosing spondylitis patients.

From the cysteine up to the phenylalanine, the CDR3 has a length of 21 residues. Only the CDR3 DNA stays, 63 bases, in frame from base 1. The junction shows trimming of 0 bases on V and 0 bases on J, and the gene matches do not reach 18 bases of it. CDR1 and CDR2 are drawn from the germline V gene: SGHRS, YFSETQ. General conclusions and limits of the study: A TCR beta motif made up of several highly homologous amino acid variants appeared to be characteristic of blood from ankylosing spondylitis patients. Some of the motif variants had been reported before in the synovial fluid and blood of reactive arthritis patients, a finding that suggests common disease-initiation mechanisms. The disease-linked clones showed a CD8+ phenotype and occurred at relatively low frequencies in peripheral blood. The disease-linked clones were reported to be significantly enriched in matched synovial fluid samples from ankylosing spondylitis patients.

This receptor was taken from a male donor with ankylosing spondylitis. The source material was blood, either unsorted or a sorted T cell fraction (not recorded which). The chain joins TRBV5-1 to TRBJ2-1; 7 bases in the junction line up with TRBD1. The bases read TGCGCCAGCAGCTTGGCTGACAGGGTGGCCATAGCCACGAGCTCCTACAATGAGCAGTTCTTC. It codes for CASSLADRVAIATSSYNEQFF.